Sequencing of this T cell receptor beta chain was carried out in a study of T cells in Graves' hyperthyroidism and ophthalmopathy. V lost 0 bases to trimming and J lost 5 bases; unmatched junction nucleotides: 3. The CDR3 loop spans 15 amino acids. Per the germline V gene, CDR1 is SGHVS and CDR2 is FQNEAQ. TCR beta CDR3 regions were amplified from RNA transcripts. First-round RT-PCR targeting the TCR CDR3 was performed with the HTBI primer set. TCRdb re-derived calls from the multiplex PCR reads in MiXCR, one entry per CDR3 protein. The data show about 400,000 distinct CDR3 sequences, with about 14% seen just once and 13% held by the top ten.

What was sequenced was blood. The V call is TRBV7-8, the J call TRBJ2-1; 8 nucleotides line up with TRBD2. This sequence originates from a man in his late teens or twenties with Graves' ophthalmopathy. The CDR3 coding sequence is TGTGCCAGCAGCTTAGCGACTAGCGACCACAATGAGCAGTTCTTC. Translating it yields CASSLATSDHNEQFF.